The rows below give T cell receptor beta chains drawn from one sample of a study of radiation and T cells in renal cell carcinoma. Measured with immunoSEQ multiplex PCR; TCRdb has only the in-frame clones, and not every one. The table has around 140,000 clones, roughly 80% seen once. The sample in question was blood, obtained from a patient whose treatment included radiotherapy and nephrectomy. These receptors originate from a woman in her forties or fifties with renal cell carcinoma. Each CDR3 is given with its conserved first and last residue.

CASSAPGGLVGYTF TRBJ1-2 TRBV6-4
CASRAEWTAQETQYF TRBJ2-5 TRBV6-5
CAISAGAPDSSYEQYF TRBJ2-7 TRBV10-3
CASSPGGGEPSNTGELFF TRBJ2-2 TRBV5-1
CASSRYGGHTEAFF TRBJ1-1 TRBV28
CASSGMSQGSVLTF TRBJ2-6 TRBV2
CASRADGLQETQYF TRBJ2-5 TRBV10-1
CASSSENNQPQHF TRBJ1-5 TRBV28
CASSLSGTGASYEQYF TRBJ2-7 TRBV27
CASSLEAAGGYTF TRBJ1-2 TRBV7-9
CASSLVYVRVHGYTF TRBJ1-2 TRBV7-7
CAISVRTILSYEQYF TRBJ2-7 TRBV10-3
CAWSGGGLQPQHF TRBJ1-5 TRBV30
CASRDSLYGYTF TRBJ1-2 TRBV6-5
CASSVGRQGKGETQYF TRBJ2-5 TRBV9
CASRLGTSGANVLTF TRBJ2-6 TRBV19
CASNRDRAANYGYTF TRBJ1-2 TRBV19
CASSLGGSTDTQYF TRBJ2-3 TRBV5-1
CATRDYPYEQYF TRBJ2-7 TRBV6-1
CASSFLKNTEAFF TRBJ1-1 TRBV7-2
CASRRRTSGAQETQYF TRBJ2-5 TRBV7-2
CASSVHSSNQPQHF TRBJ1-5 TRBV6-1
CASSYSAGGTEAFF TRBJ1-1 TRBV6-5
CASSQTGNTEAFF TRBJ1-1 TRBV19
CASSVRTGGNTEAFF TRBJ1-1 TRBV9
CASSENRVNTGELFF TRBJ2-2 TRBV25-1
CAIRQTQGAGELFF TRBJ2-2 TRBV10-3
CASSLDREANYGYTF TRBJ1-2 TRBV18
CASKPGVDTDTQYF TRBJ2-3 TRBV2
CASSFGLAEETQYF TRBJ2-5 TRBV7-2
CASSLGRSGLAFF TRBJ1-1 TRBV28
CASRQGTESEAFF TRBJ1-1 TRBV5-1
CASSVLSNTEAFF TRBJ1-1 TRBV9
CASSLESYTEAFF TRBJ1-1 TRBV7-6
CASSLVGGAYNEQFF TRBJ2-1 TRBV7-2
CASSLLRYEQYF TRBJ2-7 TRBV14
CASSLEGRTGGEQYF TRBJ2-7 TRBV7-2
CASSQSGLAGAAGGVRELFF TRBJ2-2 TRBV18
CASRGQGRAGELFF TRBJ2-2 TRBV6-1
CASSPVAGGDETQYF TRBJ2-5 TRBV7-7
CASSRAVAGPYEQYF TRBJ2-7 TRBV2
CAWSTNRDSPLHF TRBJ1-6 TRBV30
CASSSQVREQFF TRBJ2-1 TRBV6-5
CASSRSGTNTGELFF TRBJ2-2 TRBV7-3
CASSLARSMNTEAFF TRBJ1-1 TRBV7-9
CASSVPTGTAGANVLTF TRBJ2-6 TRBV6-1
CASSDYVQGGGTEAFF TRBJ1-1 TRBV7-6
CASSSGPYYGYTF TRBJ1-2 TRBV27